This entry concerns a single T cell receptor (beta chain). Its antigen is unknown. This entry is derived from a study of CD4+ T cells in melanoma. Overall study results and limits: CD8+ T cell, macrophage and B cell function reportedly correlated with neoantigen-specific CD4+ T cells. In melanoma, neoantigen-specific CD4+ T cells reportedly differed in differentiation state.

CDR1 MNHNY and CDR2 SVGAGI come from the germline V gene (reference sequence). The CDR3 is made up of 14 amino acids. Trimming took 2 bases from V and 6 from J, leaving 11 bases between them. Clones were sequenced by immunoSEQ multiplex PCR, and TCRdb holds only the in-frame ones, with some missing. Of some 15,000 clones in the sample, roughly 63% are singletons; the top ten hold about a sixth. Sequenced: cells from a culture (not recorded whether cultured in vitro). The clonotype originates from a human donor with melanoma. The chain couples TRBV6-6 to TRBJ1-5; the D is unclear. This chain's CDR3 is CASSYQPPPQPQHF. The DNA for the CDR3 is TGTGCCAGCAGTTACCAACCCCCTCCTCAGCCCCAGCATTTT.